This T cell receptor beta chain was documented in a study of cytomegalovirus exposure and HLA in healthy donors. Study-wide findings and caveats: In vitro testing confirmed three CMV-associated chains as specific for CMV antigens. By HLA locus, TCR association rates varied in a later analysis, with DRB1 showing the most and HLA-C the fewest. The study designated 150 or so TCR beta chains cytomegalovirus-associated.

The primer mix had 60 Vbeta and 13 Jbeta primers. Method: immunoSEQ multiplex PCR; TCRdb's copy keeps in-frame clones and lacks some. The sample shows 200,000 to 250,000 clones, 60% to 85% of them seen only once. In the case of this clone: Its antigen is unidentified.

Germline V gene lookup returns CDR1 MDHEN and CDR2 SYDVKM. Trimming left V 4 bases short and J 3 bases short, with 13 bases between. The CDR3 contains 14 residues. The receptor's source is a middle-aged man in good health and CMV-seronegative. The V and J genes are TRBV28 and TRBJ2-7; weak D call: TRBD1 (5 bases). Material for sequencing was PBMCs. The CDR3 sequence: CASSSSREVYEQYF. Written as DNA, the CDR3 is TGTGCCAGCAGTTCCTCCAGGGAAGTCTACGAGCAGTACTTC.